This T cell receptor beta chain was found in a study of beta chain features in type 1 diabetes. As regards this clone: What it recognizes is unknown.

Whole-study results and caveats: Type 1 diabetes patients had TCRB CDR3s that were shorter (moderately but significantly so) in all four CD4+ subsets.

Expressed TCRB transcripts got sequenced, as all isolated RNA was reverse transcribed. Here immunoSEQ multiplex PCR was the method, and the copy in TCRdb shows in-frame clones only, minus some. The data contain hundreds of thousands of clones, over 12% of them seen just once; the ten biggest clones take up less than 0.04%. This CDR3 region has 13 residues. Looked up from germline, CDR1 is PRHDT and CDR2 is FYEKMQ (reference sequence). The V end was cut by 1 base, the J end by 3 bases, with 3 bases between. The TCR sequence derives from a man aged 18 to 35 with type 1 diabetes. The J gene is TRBJ2-2, the V gene TRBV13; D remains ambiguous. Specimen: naive CD4+ T cells from blood. The CDR3 coding sequence is TGTGCCAGCAGCTTAGCCTACACCGGGGAGCTGTTTTTT. Protein product: CASSLAYTGELFF.